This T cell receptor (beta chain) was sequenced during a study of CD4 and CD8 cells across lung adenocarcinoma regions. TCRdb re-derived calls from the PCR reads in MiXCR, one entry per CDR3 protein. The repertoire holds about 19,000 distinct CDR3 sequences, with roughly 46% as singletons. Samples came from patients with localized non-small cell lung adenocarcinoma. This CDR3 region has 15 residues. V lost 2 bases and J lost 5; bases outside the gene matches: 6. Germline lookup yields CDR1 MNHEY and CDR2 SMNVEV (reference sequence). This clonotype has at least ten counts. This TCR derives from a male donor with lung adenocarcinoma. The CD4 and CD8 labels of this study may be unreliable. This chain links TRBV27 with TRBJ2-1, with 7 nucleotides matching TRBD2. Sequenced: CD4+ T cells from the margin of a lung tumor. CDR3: CASSLIGLENNEQFF. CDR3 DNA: TGTGCCAGCAGTTTAATAGGACTAGAGAACAATGAGCAGTTCTTC.